This T cell receptor beta chain appears in the sequencing data of a study of blood T cell repertoires in COVID-19. Study overall: Donors in the United States, Italy and Spain gave samples during acute or convalescent COVID-19.

Per the study methods: Amplification with reference gene primers provided the estimates of nucleated cell counts. TCRdb keeps only in-frame clones here, not all; method: immunoSEQ multiplex PCR. V, J and clone size are taken as reported in that table, and D and trimming were inferred from the DNA itself. This table has 330,000 or so clones, about nine tenths appearing once. The participants were between about 18 and 90 years old and came from fewer than 25 US areas. People in the exposed group encountered a COVID-19 case within 2 weeks before entering the study. V lost 5 bases to trimming and J lost 4 bases; unmatched junction nucleotides: 6. CDR3 length equals 15 residues. The germline CDR1 and CDR2 sequences are SNHLY and FYNNEI.

This TCR was sampled from a woman aged 30 to 39 who had been exposed to COVID-19. The chain employs TRBV2 and TRBJ2-7, with 12 bases that match TRBD2. The sample consisted of PBMCs or T cells enriched from blood (not recorded which). In nucleotides, the CDR3 is TGTGCCAGCAGTCGGACTAGCGGGAAAATGTACGAGCAGTACTTC. It yields the protein CASSRTSGKMYEQYF.